The 29 T cell receptor beta chains presented below share a single source sample, sequenced in a study of blood T cell repertoires in COVID-19 (dated by TCRdb to about 2020). Library preparation used the immunoSEQ multiplex PCR assay. The source is immuneACCESS, and TCRdb retained only in-frame sequences with V and J called. Part of the clones is not carried over; for the studies checked, unresolved V genes explain less than half of this, and the remainder is unexplained. Within this sample are roughly 150,000 clones, with around 80% of them counted one time only. The ten biggest clones cover around a fifth of the sample. Sequenced: peripheral blood. The receptors stem from a woman older than 75 with acute or convalescent COVID-19.

The rearrangement links TRBV5-5 to TRBJ1-2; D is undetermined. Deletions cut 0 bases from V and 2 bases from J, with 8 bases between. This CDR3 contains 14 residues. Germline-derived CDR1 and CDR2 are SGHKS and YYEKEE (reference sequence). Here the CDR3 DNA reads TGTGCCAGCAGCTTGGGCAGGTTCAACTATGGCTACACCTTC. It codes for CASSLGRFNYGYTF.

The genes are TRBV19 and TRBJ2-3, with D possibly TRBD1 on 5 matching bases. Germline-derived CDR1 and CDR2 are LNHDA and SQIVND (reference sequence). V lost 5 bases, J lost 4 bases, and 19 bases lay in between. This CDR3 is 16 amino acids long. The CDR3 nucleotides read TGTGCCAGTAGTCCCGGGCCCTTTAGGGGCGCAGATACGCAGTATTTT. Translated: CASSPGPFRGADTQYF.

The chain uses TRBV9 and TRBJ2-2, with 7 bases that match TRBD2. This CDR3 has 15 amino acids. Germline V gives CDR1 SGDLS, CDR2 YYNGEE. After removal of 0 bases from V and 3 bases from J, the junction contained 2 bases not matched to a gene. The CDR3 DNA is TGTGCCAGCAGCGTAGGTACTAGCGACACCGGGGAGCTGTTTTTT. This encodes CASSVGTSDTGELFF.

The V call is TRBV21-1, the J call TRBJ1-2; the table's D call TRBD1 went unverified against the DNA. TRBV21-1 constitutes a pseudogene. This CDR3 is built from 20 residues. The CDR3 DNA follows: TGTGCCAGCAGCAAAGGTCGGCCTGGGTCGGACAGAAAATCAAACTATGGCTACACCTTC. Amino acid sequence: CASSKGRPGSDRKSNYGYTF.

The chain carries TRBV19 and TRBJ1-2, with TRBD1 matching over 8 bases. Germline assignment: CDR1 LNHDA and CDR2 SQIVND (reference sequence). The CDR3 runs to 16 residues. The V and J ends lost 2 bases and 8 bases, in that order; junction bases with no gene match: 13. The CDR3 here is CASSIQNRGNIYGYTF. The CDR3 coding sequence is TGTGCCAGTAGTATACAGAACAGGGGGAATATATACGGCTACACCTTC. The full variable domain, rest sourced from reference TRBV19 and TRBJ1-2, is DGGITQSPKYLFRKEGQNVTLSCEQNLNHDAMYWYRQDPGQGLRLIYYSQIVNDFQKGDIAEGYSVSREKKESFPLTVTSAQKNPTAFYLCASSIQNRGNIYGYTFGSGTRLTVV.

The chain employs TRBV5-4 and TRBJ2-3; D call uncertain. Between the trimmed V and J ends, which lost 4 bases and 8 bases, there was a span of 17 bases. CDR1 and CDR2 (germline): SGHNT, YYREEE (reference sequence). CDR3 length equals 14 residues. The CDR3 sequence is CASSPQADVVTQYF. As DNA, the CDR3 is TGTGCCAGCAGCCCCCAGGCCGATGTAGTTACGCAGTATTTT.

This clone was found a few times. The genes are TRBV7-9 and TRBJ2-1, with 7 bases identical to TRBD2. Germline CDR1 and CDR2: SEHNR and FQNEAQ (reference sequence). The CDR3 consists of 15 residues. V dropped 3 bases and J dropped 8; count of bases not matched to a gene: 10. The DNA of the CDR3 is TGTGCCAGCAGCTTCTTTGGCGGGGGTAAAGATGAGCAGTTCTTC. Protein sequence: CASSFFGGGKDEQFF.

This clone was picked up one time. The chain has TRBV27 and TRBJ1-5, with D possibly matching TRBD1 (6 bases). In germline, CDR1 is MNHEY, CDR2 SMNVEV (reference sequence). V was cut by 7 bases and J by 2 bases, with 18 bases left in between. The CDR3 covers 16 residues. The CDR3 DNA reads TGTGCCAGCAAGGGGCAGGGGATAGGTGGCAATCAGCCCCAGCATTTT. Its protein product is CASKGQGIGGNQPQHF.

The chain links TRBV7-9 to TRBJ2-5, with 7 bases fitting TRBD2. V dropped 2 bases and J dropped 1; count of bases not matched to a gene: 1. CDR1 and CDR2 from the germline V gene are SEHNR and FQNEAQ (reference sequence). The CDR3 extends over 14 amino acids. CDR3 sequence: CASSLRGVQETQYF. CDR3 DNA sequence: TGTGCCAGCAGCTTACGGGGGGTCCAAGAGACCCAGTACTTC.

This chain links TRBV29-1 with TRBJ2-7; tentatively, D is TRBD2 (6 bases). The ends were cut back, 8 bases at V and 1 base at J, with 12 bases in the middle. The CDR3 loop spans 12 amino acids. The V gene's germline CDR1 is SQVTM and CDR2 ANQGSEA. The CDR3 reads CSIRRGSYEQYF. For the CDR3, the DNA is TGCAGCATAAGGCGGGGATCCTACGAGCAGTACTTC.

V gene TRBV19 combines with J gene TRBJ2-7; 7 nucleotides match TRBD2. V lost 4 bases to trimming and J lost 4 bases; unmatched junction nucleotides: 7. This CDR3 has 14 amino acids. The germline V gene has CDR1 LNHDA and CDR2 SQIVND (reference sequence). The CDR3 region has the DNA TGTGCCAGTAGTAACGCGGGAGTAACGTACGAGCAGTACTTC. Protein sequence: CASSNAGVTYEQYF. The whole variable domain, remainder taken from reference TRBV19 and TRBJ2-7, is DGGITQSPKYLFRKEGQNVTLSCEQNLNHDAMYWYRQDPGQGLRLIYYSQIVNDFQKGDIAEGYSVSREKKESFPLTVTSAQKNPTAFYLCASSNAGVTYEQYFGPGTRLTVT.

In this sample, this clone turned up a few times. V is TRBV19 and J is TRBJ1-2; tentative D call: TRBD1 (6 bases). This CDR3 is built from 17 residues. CDR1 is LNHDA and CDR2 is SQIVND in the germline V gene (reference sequence). Trimming took off 3 bases at V and 4 bases at J, with 21 bases between the two ends. The chain's CDR3 is CASSMRGTQGAGYGYTF. CDR3 sequence (DNA): TGTGCCAGTAGTATGAGGGGCACACAGGGCGCGGGCTATGGCTACACCTTC.

CDR3: CASSFRREDHNEQFF. In DNA form, the CDR3 reads TGTGCCAGCAGCTTCCGGCGGGAGGACCACAATGAGCAGTTCTTC. This chain uses TRBV7-9 with TRBJ2-1; 8 bases match TRBD2. J lost 5 bases, V lost 3 bases, and 6 bases had no gene match. Germline V lookup: CDR1 SEHNR, CDR2 FQNEAQ (reference sequence). The CDR3 loop spans 15 amino acids.

The V call is TRBV3-1 (or the pseudogene TRBV3-2), the J call TRBJ2-7; 8 nucleotides line up with TRBD1. The CDR3 spans 15 residues. With 4 bases clipped from V and 1 base from J, the junction kept 6 bases outside the gene matches. The germline CDR1 and CDR2 sequences are LGHDT and YNNKEL (reference sequence). The CDR3 bases are TGTGCCAGCAGCCGGGGGACAGGAGTTTCCTACGAGCAGTACTTC. Residues: CASSRGTGVSYEQYF.

This clone came up once. The chain joins TRBV18 to TRBJ2-1, with 8 bases identical to TRBD2. The CDR3 runs to 14 residues. Trimming at V came to 3 bases and at J to 9 bases, leaving 7 bases not matched to a gene. The germline gives CDR1 KGHSH, CDR2 LQKENI. The CDR3 loop is CASSPPGLGSEQFF. CDR3 sequence (DNA): TGTGCCAGCTCACCTCCGGGACTAGGATCTGAGCAGTTCTTC.

This clone was observed a single time. The chain links TRBV5-8 to TRBJ1-4; TRBD1 is a possible D gene (5 bases). CDR3 length: 15 residues. Germline-derived CDR1 and CDR2 are SGHTS and YDEGEE. The V gene lost 4 bases and the J gene lost 0 bases, with 10 bases spanning the gap. CDR3 nucleotides: TGTGCCAGCAGCATCGGGACTGCAACTAATGAAAAACTGTTTTTT. Amino acids: CASSIGTATNEKLFF.

CDR3 sequence: CASSLPQHRSGNTIYF. DNA for the CDR3: TGTGCCAGCAGCTTGCCGCAACATCGCTCTGGAAACACCATATATTTT. This sequence joins TRBV5-4 and TRBJ1-3; D ambiguous. The CDR3 has 16 residues. The V gene's germline CDR1 is SGHNT and CDR2 YYREEE (reference sequence). V lost 1 base to trimming and J lost 0 bases, with 11 bases between them.

This chain links TRBV28 with TRBJ2-7, with D maybe TRBD2 (6 bases). Germline CDR1 is MDHEN and CDR2 is SYDVKM. V lost 5 bases and J lost 7, with 15 bases in between. The CDR3 runs 13 residues. The DNA for the CDR3 is TGTGCCAGCAGTGTCGGGACTTCTATTGAGCAGTACTTC. Translated: CASSVGTSIEQYF. Looking up the rest from reference TRBV28 and TRBJ2-7 gives the full variable domain: DVKVTQSSRYLVKRTGEKVFLECVQDMDHENMFWYRQDPGLGLRLIYFSYDVKMKEKGDIPEGYSVSREKKERFSLILESASTNQTSMYLCASSVGTSIEQYFGPGTRLTVT.

V and J are TRBV9 and TRBJ1-6; 8 nucleotides align to TRBD1. Looked up from germline, CDR1 is SGDLS and CDR2 is YYNGEE. The CDR3 is 15 amino acids. V lost 3 bases, J lost 7 bases, and 6 bases stayed unmatched. The DNA for the CDR3 is TGTGCCAGCAGCGAGACAGGGGCCGGGAATTCACCCCTCCACTTT. It encodes CASSETGAGNSPLHF.

This clone was found once. The gene calls are TRBV29-1 and TRBJ2-5; 7 nucleotides line up with TRBD1. The V gene's germline CDR1 is SQVTM and CDR2 ANQGSEA. The CDR3 is made up of 14 amino acids. V shed 6 bases and J 2 bases; nucleotides not matched to a gene: 9. The CDR3 spells CSVVGTVQQETQYF. In DNA form, the CDR3 reads TGCAGCGTCGTAGGGACAGTCCAACAAGAGACCCAGTACTTC.

This clone was counted only a few times. V is TRBV6-2 or TRBV6-3 and J is TRBJ2-6, with 8 bases fitting TRBD1. Germline CDR1 reads MNHEY; CDR2 reads SVGEGT. This CDR3 region has 19 residues. V lost 5 bases, J lost 0 bases, and 12 bases stayed unmatched. CDR3 bases: TGTGCCAGCAGTCCCCTTTGGCCAGGGGGCTTCTCTGGGGCCAACGTCCTGACTTTC. As protein: CASSPLWPGGFSGANVLTF.

Only a few counts were recorded for this clone. V is TRBV29-1 and J is TRBJ2-3, with 7 bases identical to TRBD1. Trimming cost V 1 base and J 3 bases; bases outside gene matches: 4. The CDR3 spans 14 residues. CDR1 is SQVTM, CDR2 ANQGSEA, per germline. The CDR3 DNA is TGCAGCGTTGAAGTGAACAGGGGAACAGATACGCAGTATTTT. This codes for CSVEVNRGTDTQYF.

V gene TRBV28 combines with J gene TRBJ2-1; perhaps TRBD2 as D (6 bases). V was shortened by 5 bases and J by 4 bases, with 18 bases between the two germline ends. The CDR3 spans 16 residues. Germline CDR1 MDHEN, CDR2 SYDVKM. CDR3 nucleotides: TGTGCCAGCAGTCCCGGCGGGGTAGGGTTATACAATGAGCAGTTCTTC. This gives the protein CASSPGGVGLYNEQFF.

The chain has TRBV19 and TRBJ2-7; D possibly corresponds to TRBD2 (5 bases). The V end was cut by 9 bases, the J end by 5 bases, with 17 bases between. The CDR3 is 13 residues long. CDR1 and CDR2 (germline): LNHDA, SQIVND (reference sequence). The CDR3 nucleotides are TGTGCCAGACGAACCTGGAGGAACCACGAGCAGTACTTC. This codes for CARRTWRNHEQYF.

This clone was detected once. The gene calls are TRBV5-5 and TRBJ1-5, with a weak D call TRBD1 (6 bases). Trimming cost V 2 bases and J 0 bases, with 9 bases left between them. The CDR3 runs to 15 residues. Germline V lookup: CDR1 SGHKS, CDR2 YYEKEE (reference sequence). CDR3 coding DNA: TGTGCCAGCAGCTTTTCAGGGGATAGCAATCAGCCCCAGCATTTT. This codes for CASSFSGDSNQPQHF.

The CDR3 region is CASRPADGSYEQYF. CDR3 in DNA: TGTGCCAGCAGGCCCGCGGATGGCTCCTACGAGCAGTACTTC. This chain uses TRBV6-5 with TRBJ2-7, with D unresolved. V was shortened by 6 bases and J by 0 bases, with 12 bases between the two germline ends. CDR3 size: 14 residues. Germline values: CDR1 MNHEY, CDR2 SVGAGI.

The chain carries TRBV6-5 and TRBJ2-7; 7 positions agree with TRBD1. The CDR3 runs to 12 residues. In germline, CDR1 is MNHEY, CDR2 SVGAGI. J gave up 5 bases and V 9 bases, and 7 bases lay outside the gene matches. The CDR3 spells CASQQGVDEQYF. CDR3 nucleotide sequence: TGTGCCAGTCAGCAGGGGGTGGACGAGCAGTACTTC.

This clone was detected a few times. The CDR3 spells CASSFNREQTQYF. The CDR3 nucleotides are TGTGCCAGCAGCTTTAACAGGGAACAGACCCAGTACTTC. J is TRBJ2-5 and V is TRBV7-3, with D possibly being TRBD1 (6 bases). Germline V lookup: CDR1 SGHTA, CDR2 FQGTGA. Trimming removed 3 bases at V and 6 bases at J, with 11 bases between. The CDR3 spans 13 residues.

V and J are TRBV5-4 and TRBJ2-3; 7 bases are a match to TRBD1. The CDR3 spans 16 residues. Germline V gene data show CDR1 as SGHNT and CDR2 as YYREEE (reference sequence). Trimming removed 3 bases from V and 2 bases from J; junction bases left unmatched: 9. This chain's CDR3 is CASSSGGQRTTDTQYF. The CDR3 DNA follows: TGTGCCAGCAGCTCAGGGGGTCAGCGGACCACAGATACGCAGTATTTT.